This TCR beta chain stems from a study of blood T cell repertoires in COVID-19. In the study overall: Specimens from acute and convalescent COVID-19 originated in the United States, Italy and Spain. Sources were T cells, B-cell-depleted T cells, or PBMCs; the material itself was cDNA or gDNA.

Germline V gives CDR1 GTSNPN, CDR2 SVGIG (reference sequence). The CDR3 sequence is 11 residues long. The V gene lost 3 bases and the J gene lost 6 bases, with 9 bases spanning the gap. The authors' processing: For nucleated cells, counts were estimated from reference gene primer amplification. Assay: immunoSEQ multiplex PCR; the TCRdb copy retains only in-frame clones and omits some. Clonal size and the V and J genes are those of that table, whereas D and trimming came from the DNA. The sample comprises about 220,000 clones, more than 75% of which are singletons, and roughly 5.5% rests with the top ten.

The sequence was obtained from a woman in her seventies with COVID-19, enrolled during active disease. The chain employs TRBV30 and TRBJ2-7; a possible D gene is TRBD2 (5 bases). Sequencing used peripheral blood. CDR3 nucleotides: TGTGCCTGGAGGTCCGAGGGCGAGCAGTACTTC. Translating it yields CAWRSEGEQYF.